The present entry profiles one T cell receptor beta chain with its context. This specimen belongs to a study of blood T cell repertoires in COVID-19. The CDR3 extends over 14 amino acids. The junction had 4 bases not matched to a gene; V was cut back by 9 bases and J by 0 bases. The germline CDR1 and CDR2 sequences are SGHDN and FVKESK. Per the original methods: Estimation of nucleated cell counts was performed using reference gene primer amplification. Assay used: immunoSEQ multiplex PCR; TCRdb lists only in-frame clones, some missing. The V and J calls and clone size come from that table; D and trimming were worked out from the DNA. This table has around 250,000 clones, roughly 85% appearing once.

This chain joins TRBV14 and TRBJ2-2, with 7 bases that match TRBD1. The receptor was isolated from a woman aged 18-29 years with acute or convalescent COVID-19. Sequencing was done on a sample of peripheral blood. CDR3 protein: CASRDRSNTGELFF. CDR3 DNA sequence: TGTGCCAGTCGGGACAGATCGAACACCGGGGAGCTGTTTTTT.